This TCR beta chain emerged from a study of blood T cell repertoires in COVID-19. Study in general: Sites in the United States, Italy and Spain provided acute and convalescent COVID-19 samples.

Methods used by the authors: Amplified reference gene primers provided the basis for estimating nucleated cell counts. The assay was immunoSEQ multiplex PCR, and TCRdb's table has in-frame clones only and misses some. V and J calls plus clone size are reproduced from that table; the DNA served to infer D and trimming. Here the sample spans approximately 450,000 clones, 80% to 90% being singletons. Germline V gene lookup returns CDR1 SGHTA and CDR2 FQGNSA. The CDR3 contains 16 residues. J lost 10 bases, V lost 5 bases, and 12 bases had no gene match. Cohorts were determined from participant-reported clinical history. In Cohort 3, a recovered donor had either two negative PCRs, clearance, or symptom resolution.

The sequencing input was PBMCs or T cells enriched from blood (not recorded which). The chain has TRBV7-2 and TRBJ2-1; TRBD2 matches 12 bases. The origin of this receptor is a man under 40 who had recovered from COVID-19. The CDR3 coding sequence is TGTGCCAGCAGCCTATCGACTAGCGGGGGCCAGGAGGAGCAGTTCTTC. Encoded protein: CASSLSTSGGQEEQFF.